This entry concerns a single T cell receptor beta chain. No cognate antigen has been identified for it. No DNA is shown, since the ends of the CDR3 on it are uncertain; the CDR3 is the one TCRdb lists. This sample is part of a study of T cell repertoires in cytomegalovirus infection (dated by TCRdb to the late 2010s). At the level of the whole study: The HLA type of each donor mattered for the analysis, because public TCR beta signatures pointed to carriage of CMV infection along with the matching HLA type. Overall study results and their limits: The ex vivo response was dominated by HLA-C-restricted CMV-specific TCR beta clonotypes, and the single most frequent clonotype in two of eight donors was supplied by these HLA-C-restricted clonotypes. Carriers of CMV infection plus the relevant HLA type were discriminated by the cumulative frequency of public TCR beta family members in the study cohort and in an independent roughly 340-donor cohort.

Via the germline V gene, CDR1 is MNHEY and CDR2 SVGAGI. The CDR3 numbers 16 residues from cysteine through phenylalanine. Instrument on record: Illumina HiSeq 1500. TCRdb reprocessed the public reads (quality trimming at Q25 with fastp, clone calling with MiXCR) and kept in-frame beta chains. For every CDR3 protein sequence, its rows merge into one entry that carries the most common genes and DNA. Within this sample are some 700,000 distinct CDR3 sequences, with approximately 40% of them counted one time only. The ten largest clones capture 2.5% to 3.5% of the sample. The sequence is built from TRBV6-5 and TRBJ2-5; the DNA was not used to check the table's D call, TRBD2. The sample comprised PBMCs. The source of this sequence is a human donor in good health (CMV status not recorded). Some clones in this sample may be carry-over from other donors' samples. The CDR3 reads as follows: CASSRAGGYFGETQYF.